This entry lists 4 T cell receptor beta chains sequenced from one sample in a study of blood T cell repertoires in COVID-19. TCRdb's copy holds only in-frame clones and misses some; the assay was immunoSEQ multiplex PCR. This table has more than 65,000 clones, about 85% appearing once. Sequencing was performed on peripheral blood. These TCRs come from a man older than 75 with acute or convalescent COVID-19.

This clone was observed a handful of times. The genes are TRBV7-2 and TRBJ2-7; 8 bases agree with TRBD2. Trimming took 5 bases from V and 5 from J; bases not matched to a gene: 5. This CDR3 is built from 13 residues. In germline, CDR1 is SGHTA, CDR2 FQGNSA. The chain's CDR3 is CASSPGGAHEQYF. The CDR3 region has the DNA TGTGCCAGCAGCCCCGGGGGGGCGCACGAGCAGTACTTC. Together with reference TRBV7-2 and TRBJ2-7, the CDR3 gives the full variable domain: GAGVSQSPSNKVTEKGKDVELRCDPISGHTALYWYRQSLGQGLEFLIYFQGNSAPDKSGLPSDRFSAERTGGSVSTLTIQRTQQEDSAVYLCASSPGGAHEQYFGPGTRLTVT.

This clone was detected only once. CDR3 nucleotide sequence: TGTGCCAGCAGCTTAGGGGCTTCCTACGAGCAGTACTTC. The encoded protein is CASSLGASYEQYF. The chain recombines TRBV7-8 with TRBJ2-7; D ambiguous. Germline V gene sequence: CDR1 SGHVS, CDR2 FQNEAQ. Trimming took 1 base from V and 1 from J, leaving 5 bases between them. There are 13 residues in the CDR3. The full variable domain, in which reference TRBV7-8 and TRBJ2-7 provide the parts outside the CDR3, is GAGVSQSPRYKVAKRGQDVALRCDPISGHVSLFWYQQALGQGPEFLTYFQNEAQLDKSGLPSDRFFAERPEGSVSTLKIQRTQQEDSAVYLCASSLGASYEQYFGPGTRLTVT.

The V and J genes are TRBV6-4 and TRBJ1-2, with D maybe TRBD1 (5 bases). CDR3 size: 15 residues. The germline CDR1 and CDR2 sequences are MRHNA and SNTAGT. V was cut by 0 bases and J by 7 bases, with 15 bases left in between. The CDR3 region has the DNA TGTGCCAGCAGTGACTCGAGTCGGGGGGACTTTGGCTACACCTTC. This translates into CASSDSSRGDFGYTF.

The chain couples TRBV27 to TRBJ1-5, with 9 bases matching TRBD1. The germline V gene encodes CDR1 MNHEY and CDR2 SMNVEV (reference sequence). The junction had 4 bases not matched to a gene; V was cut back by 3 bases and J by 4 bases. The CDR3 extends over 15 amino acids. This CDR3 is CASSFGQGKNQPQHF. The CDR3 nucleotides read TGTGCCAGCAGTTTCGGACAGGGGAAGAATCAGCCCCAGCATTTT.